A selection of T cell receptor beta chains follows, all from one sample in a study of cytomegalovirus exposure and HLA in healthy donors. Produced via immunoSEQ multiplex PCR; TCRdb's table is partial and in-frame only. The sample lists over 95,000 clones, approximately 80% occurring once. The sequenced sample was PBMCs. The receptors derive from a female donor in good health and CMV-seronegative. Each CDR3 is given without its conserved first and last residue. Fields, in order: J gene, V gene, CDR3 protein.

j_gene: TRBJ2-1; v_gene: TRBV30; CDR3aa: AWSKRSSGGGYNEQF
j_gene: TRBJ1-6; v_gene: TRBV7-6; CDR3aa: ASSLGGVGTGAPLH
j_gene: TRBJ1-1; v_gene: TRBV6-5; CDR3aa: ASRRGRGEAF
j_gene: TRBJ1-5; v_gene: TRBV2; CDR3aa: ASRTDRGDQPQH
j_gene: TRBJ2-1; v_gene: TRBV7-2; CDR3aa: ASSSPGGTGVGNEQF
j_gene: TRBJ2-7; v_gene: TRBV6-5; CDR3aa: ATQSAGQGAYEQY
j_gene: TRBJ2-7; v_gene: TRBV30; CDR3aa: AWRLALGYEQY
j_gene: TRBJ2-3; v_gene: TRBV2; CDR3aa: ASSAPSVADTQY
j_gene: TRBJ2-7; v_gene: TRBV20-1; CDR3aa: SAAHRYEQY
j_gene: TRBJ1-2; v_gene: TRBV13; CDR3aa: ASSPQGWGEDYGYT
j_gene: TRBJ1-1; v_gene: TRBV19; CDR3aa: ASKWGDTEAF
j_gene: TRBJ2-5; v_gene: TRBV19; CDR3aa: ASSKTSGGGETQY
j_gene: TRBJ2-5; v_gene: TRBV7-8; CDR3aa: ASSQQGRETQY
j_gene: TRBJ1-6; v_gene: TRBV29-1; CDR3aa: SVEGEPSYNSPLH
j_gene: -; v_gene: TRBV6-5; CDR3aa: ASSYVGGAWYEQY
j_gene: TRBJ2-5; v_gene: TRBV25-1; CDR3aa: ASRTGGTQY
j_gene: TRBJ2-3; v_gene: TRBV6-5; CDR3aa: ASSYRSTDTQY
j_gene: TRBJ1-4; v_gene: TRBV30; CDR3aa: ACQKAGQGDEKLF
j_gene: TRBJ1-2; v_gene: TRBV2; CDR3aa: ASSEATGPANGYT
j_gene: TRBJ1-5; v_gene: TRBV7-2; CDR3aa: ASSLRGTGVISNQPQH
j_gene: TRBJ1-1; v_gene: TRBV30; CDR3aa: AWTPDRQTEAF
j_gene: TRBJ2-7; v_gene: TRBV19; CDR3aa: ASSAGLEQY
j_gene: TRBJ2-7; v_gene: TRBV9; CDR3aa: ASSGGDRGSTYEQY
j_gene: TRBJ2-7; v_gene: TRBV5-6; CDR3aa: ASSLLFGYEQY
j_gene: TRBJ1-6; v_gene: TRBV10-3; CDR3aa: ATMEGGQGNSPLH
j_gene: TRBJ2-2; v_gene: TRBV6-4; CDR3aa: ASSVERGQELF
j_gene: TRBJ2-3; v_gene: TRBV25-1; CDR3aa: ASTRGMGEEGTDTQY